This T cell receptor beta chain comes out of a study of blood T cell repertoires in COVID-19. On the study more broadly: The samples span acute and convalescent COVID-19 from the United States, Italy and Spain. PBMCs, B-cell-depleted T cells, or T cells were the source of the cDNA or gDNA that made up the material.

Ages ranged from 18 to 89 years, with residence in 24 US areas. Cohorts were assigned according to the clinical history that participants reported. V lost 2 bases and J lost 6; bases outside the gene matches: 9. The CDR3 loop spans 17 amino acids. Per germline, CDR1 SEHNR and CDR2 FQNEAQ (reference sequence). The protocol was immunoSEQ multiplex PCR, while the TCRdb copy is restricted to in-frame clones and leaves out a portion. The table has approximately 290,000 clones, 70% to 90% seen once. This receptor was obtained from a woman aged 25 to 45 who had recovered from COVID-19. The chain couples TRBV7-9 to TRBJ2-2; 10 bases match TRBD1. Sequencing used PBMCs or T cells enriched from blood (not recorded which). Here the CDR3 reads CASSLSGTGALAGELFF. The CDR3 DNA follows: TGTGCCAGCAGCTTATCCGGGACAGGGGCTCTTGCCGGGGAGCTGTTTTTT.